These 9 T cell receptor beta chains were all obtained from the same sample, sequenced in a study of control samples from healthy donors and cancer patients. Sequencing used immunoSEQ multiplex PCR; TCRdb keeps in-frame clones, though not all of them. The table lists roughly 50,000 clones, 94% of them singletons. Sequences were obtained from blood. These receptors all stem from a man aged 25-40 years in good health.

This chain connects TRBV18 to TRBJ2-2, with no clear D. V was shortened by 1 base and J by 0 bases, with 6 bases between the two germline ends. Germline values: CDR1 KGHSH, CDR2 LQKENI. This CDR3 spans 15 amino acids. The CDR3 sequence is CASSPQGSNTGELFF. CDR3 in DNA: TGTGCCAGCTCACCACAGGGCTCGAACACCGGGGAGCTGTTTTTT.

CDR3 residues: CASSLSPSSGNTIYF. In DNA, the CDR3 is TGTGCCAGCAGCTTAAGCCCGAGCTCTGGAAACACCATATATTTT. This rearrangement joins TRBV7-8 to TRBJ1-3; D is unresolved. The CDR3 spans 15 residues. V lost 2 bases and J 0 bases, leaving 8 bases between the germline ends. Germline V lookup: CDR1 SGHVS, CDR2 FQNEAQ.

The genes are TRBV14 and TRBJ1-1; D gene unclear. From germline, CDR1 is SGHDN and CDR2 FVKESK. The CDR3 length is 15 residues. Trimming cost V 3 bases and J 1 base, with 12 bases left between them. The CDR3 nucleotides read TGTGCCAGCAGCCAGACCGACGGACCGAACACTGAAGCTTTCTTT. Protein sequence: CASSQTDGPNTEAFF. Full variable domain (outside the CDR3, taken from reference TRBV14 and TRBJ1-1): EAGVTQFPSHSVIEKGQTVTLRCDPISGHDNLYWYRRVMGKEIKFLLHFVKESKQDESGMPNNRFLAERTGGTYSTLKVQPAELEDSGVYFCASSQTDGPNTEAFFGQGTRLTVV.

The chain joins TRBV7-2 to TRBJ1-2, with TRBD1 matching over 8 bases. The V gene's germline CDR1 is SGHTA and CDR2 FQGNSA. V lost 5 bases to trimming and J lost 4 bases; unmatched junction nucleotides: 3. The CDR3 contains 13 residues. CDR3 sequence (DNA): TGTGCCAGCAGCGTAGACAGGGGCTATGGCTACACCTTC. Protein: CASSVDRGYGYTF.

The V and J genes are TRBV25-1 and TRBJ2-7, with D tentatively TRBD1 or TRBD2 (5 bases each). The length of the CDR3 is 12 residues. V lost 5 bases, J lost 6 bases, and 11 bases lay in between. Per germline, CDR1 MGHDK and CDR2 SYGVNS. In DNA, the CDR3 is TGTGCCAGCAGTCAGCCAGGGACCGAGCAGTACTTC. This gives the protein CASSQPGTEQYF.

The chain joins TRBV7-2 to TRBJ1-5; D might be TRBD1 (6 bases). From germline, CDR1 is SGHTA and CDR2 FQGNSA. Deletions cut 2 bases from V and 6 bases from J, with 11 bases between. This CDR3 spans 14 amino acids. Here the CDR3 DNA reads TGTGCCAGCAGCTTATACGGCAGGGGTCAGCCCCAGCATTTT. Translation gives CASSLYGRGQPQHF.

The CDR3 is CASSLAGNSNQPQHF. CDR3 nucleotide sequence: TGTGCCAGCAGCTTGGCCGGTAATAGCAATCAGCCCCAGCATTTT. V is TRBV5-5 and J is TRBJ1-5; no definite D call. Deletions cut 0 bases from V and 0 bases from J, with 7 bases between. CDR1 is SGHKS, CDR2 YYEKEE, per germline (reference sequence). This CDR3 spans 15 amino acids.

The chain carries TRBV7-3 and TRBJ2-5; D not certain. Trimming removed 4 bases from V and 5 bases from J, with 17 bases in between. CDR1 is SGHTA, CDR2 FQGTGA, per germline. This CDR3 contains 15 residues. The CDR3 sequence: CASSSPTTNGETQYF. CDR3 sequence (DNA): TGTGCCAGCAGCTCCCCGACAACAAACGGGGAGACCCAGTACTTC.

V usage is TRBV5-1 and J usage is TRBJ2-1; D gene ambiguous. The germline gives CDR1 SGHRS, CDR2 YFSETQ. The CDR3 runs 13 residues. The ends were cut back, 0 bases at V and 5 bases at J, with 6 bases in the middle. The CDR3 region has the DNA TGCGCCAGCAGCTTGGGACAAGACAATGAGCAGTTCTTC. Protein product: CASSLGQDNEQFF. Variable domain in full (rest from reference TRBV5-1 and TRBJ2-1): KAGVTQTPRYLIKTRGQQVTLSCSPISGHRSVSWYQQTPGQGLQFLFEYFSETQRNKGNFPGRFSGRQFSNSRSEMNVSTLELGDSALYLCASSLGQDNEQFFGPGTRLTVL.